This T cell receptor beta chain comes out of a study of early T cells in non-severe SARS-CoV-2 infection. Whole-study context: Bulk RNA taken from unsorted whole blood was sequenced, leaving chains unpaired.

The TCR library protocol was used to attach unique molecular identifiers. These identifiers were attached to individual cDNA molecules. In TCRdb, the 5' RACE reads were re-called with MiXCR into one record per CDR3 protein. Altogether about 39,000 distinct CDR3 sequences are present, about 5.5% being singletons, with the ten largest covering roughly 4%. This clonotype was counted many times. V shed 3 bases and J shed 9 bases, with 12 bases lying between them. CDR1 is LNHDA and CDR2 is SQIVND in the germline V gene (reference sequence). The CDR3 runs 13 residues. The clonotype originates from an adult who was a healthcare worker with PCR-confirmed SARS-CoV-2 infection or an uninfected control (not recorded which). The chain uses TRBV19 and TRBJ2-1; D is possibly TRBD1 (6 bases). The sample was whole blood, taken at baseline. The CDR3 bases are TGTGCCAGTAGTATGGGGGCATTAGTTGAGCAGTTCTTC. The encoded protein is CASSMGALVEQFF.